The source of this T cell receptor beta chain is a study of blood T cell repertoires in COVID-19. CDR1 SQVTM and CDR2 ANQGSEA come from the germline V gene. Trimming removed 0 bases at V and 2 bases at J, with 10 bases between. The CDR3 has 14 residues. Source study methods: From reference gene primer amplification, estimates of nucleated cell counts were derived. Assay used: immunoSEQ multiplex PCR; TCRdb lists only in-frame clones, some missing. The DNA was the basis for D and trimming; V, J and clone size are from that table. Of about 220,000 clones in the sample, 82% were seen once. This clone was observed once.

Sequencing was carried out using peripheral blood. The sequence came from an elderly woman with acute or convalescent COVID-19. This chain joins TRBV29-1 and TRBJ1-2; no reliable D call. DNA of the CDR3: TGCAGCGTTGAAGATCTTACAGAAAACTATGGCTACACCTTC. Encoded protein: CSVEDLTENYGYTF. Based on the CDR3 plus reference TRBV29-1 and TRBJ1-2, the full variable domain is SAVISQKPSRDICQRGTSLTIQCQVDSQVTMMFWYRQQPGQSLTLIATANQGSEATYESGFVIDKFPISRPNLTFSTLTVSNMSPEDSSIYLCSVEDLTENYGYTFGSGTRLTVV.